Below are 15 T cell receptor beta chains sequenced from a single sample in a study of vaccination and CD4 T cells after COVID-19. Treatment here: approximately nine-day PBMC culture with coronavirus spike peptide pools or control peptides (ViraFEST assay). Researchers used the Oncomine TCR Beta short-read assay to sequence DNA from cultured CD4+ T cells. Via MiXCR, TCRdb re-called the PCR reads, giving one row per CDR3 protein. This sample has about 11,000 distinct CDR3 sequences, with roughly 69% found just once. Their antigens are not known. The material sequenced was CD4+ T cells from blood, cultured in vitro. The origin of the receptors is a human donor who had recovered from COVID-19.

The CDR3 region is CASKRRGLSETQYF. DNA of the CDR3: TGTGCCAGCAAGAGAAGGGGATTGAGTGAGACCCAGTACTTC. The chain uses TRBV25-1 and TRBJ2-5; the D gene is possibly TRBD1 (5 bases). The CDR3 runs 14 residues. Per the germline V gene, CDR1 is MGHDK and CDR2 is SYGVNS. V lost 7 bases and J lost 5, with 17 bases in between.

The chain couples TRBV30 to TRBJ1-6, with 8 nucleotides matching TRBD1. Germline CDR1 and CDR2: GTSNPN and SVGIG (reference sequence). The CDR3 sequence is 14 residues long. In nucleotides, the CDR3 is TGTGCGCTAACCTCGGGACAGGTTTATTCACCCCTCCACTTT. This translates into CALTSGQVYSPLHF.

The gene calls are TRBV11-2 and TRBJ2-7; D uncertain. The CDR3 has 13 amino acids. Germline assignment: CDR1 SGHAT and CDR2 FQNNGV. Trimming left V 0 bases short and J 3 bases short, with 6 bases between. The CDR3 loop is CASSLDRVYEQYF. As DNA, the CDR3 is TGTGCCAGCAGCTTAGATAGGGTCTACGAGCAGTACTTC.

V is TRBV19 and J is TRBJ2-1; possibly TRBD2 for D (6 bases). CDR1 is LNHDA, CDR2 SQIVND, per germline (reference sequence). Trimming took 5 bases from V and 10 from J, leaving 21 bases between them. This CDR3 is built from 15 residues. CDR3 coding DNA: TGTGCCAGTAGTCCCCCGGGGGACCCGACAGCGGAGCAGTTCTTC. Its translation: CASSPPGDPTAEQFF.

The rearrangement joins TRBV6-1 to TRBJ2-1, with TRBD2 matching over 10 bases. The CDR3 has 15 amino acids. Germline values: CDR1 MNHNS, CDR2 SASEGT. Trimming removed 7 bases from V and 12 bases from J; junction bases left unmatched: 15. The CDR3 DNA is TGTGCCAGCAAATCTAGCGGGAGAAATAAGGGTGGGCAGTTCTTC. It encodes CASKSSGRNKGGQFF.

The rearrangement joins TRBV6-1 to TRBJ1-2, with 7 nucleotides matching TRBD1. The CDR3 length is 15 residues. CDR1 is MNHNS, CDR2 SASEGT, per germline. The trim removed 7 bases at V and 5 bases at J, leaving 13 bases unmatched. The CDR3 DNA reads TGTGCCAGCACGAGGCCGGGACAGCTTGAGTATGGCTACACCTTC. This gives the protein CASTRPGQLEYGYTF.

This sequence joins TRBV20-1 and TRBJ2-5; TRBD1 matches at 7 bases. The germline gives CDR1 DFQATT, CDR2 SNEGSKA (reference sequence). This CDR3 contains 14 residues. V shed 1 base, J shed 2 bases, and the junction held 4 bases outside the gene matches. In nucleotides, the CDR3 is TGCAGTGCTAGAGTACAGGGGCAACAAGAGACCCAGTACTTC. This encodes CSARVQGQQETQYF.

This chain links TRBV20-1 with TRBJ2-1; maybe TRBD2 (6 bases). This CDR3 is 14 amino acids long. The germline V gene encodes CDR1 DFQATT and CDR2 SNEGSKA (reference sequence). V was trimmed by 5 bases and J by 2 bases, leaving 13 bases between them. The CDR3: CSASDSGAYNEQFF. CDR3 nucleotide sequence: TGCAGTGCTTCCGATAGCGGCGCCTACAATGAGCAGTTCTTC.

The genes are TRBV6-1 and TRBJ1-1; the D is unclear. The CDR3 is 15 amino acids. V gave up 0 bases and J gave up 11 bases, with 19 bases separating them. Germline V gene lookup returns CDR1 MNHNS and CDR2 SASEGT. The chain's CDR3 is CASSEAVLAPDGAFF. DNA of the CDR3: TGTGCCAGCAGTGAAGCGGTGTTGGCCCCGGATGGGGCTTTCTTT.

The chain uses TRBV7-9 and TRBJ1-6; a possible D gene is TRBD1 (5 bases). The V end was cut by 4 bases, the J end by 7 bases, with 14 bases between. Germline CDR1 and CDR2: SEHNR and FQNEAQ (reference sequence). This CDR3 is 15 amino acids long. DNA for the CDR3: TGTGCCAGCAGCTCCTATTCGGGGCCGAATTCACCCCTCCACTTT. It yields the protein CASSSYSGPNSPLHF.

The V call is TRBV12-3 or TRBV12-4, the J call TRBJ1-2; D uncertain. V gave up 2 bases and J gave up 2 bases, with 6 bases separating them. The CDR3 spans 13 residues. The CDR3 loop is CASSLSNNYGYTF. As DNA, the CDR3 is TGTGCCAGCAGTTTATCGAACAACTATGGCTACACCTTC.

The genes are TRBV11-2 and TRBJ1-2, with D unclear. CDR1 is SGHAT, CDR2 FQNNGV, per germline. The germline V and J ends were trimmed by 5 bases and 4 bases, with 17 bases remaining between them. The CDR3 length is 15 residues. In nucleotides, the CDR3 is TGTGCCAGCAGCCCGCCCCTGGGGATCTCCTATGGCTACACCTTC. This sequence encodes CASSPPLGISYGYTF.

Written as DNA, the CDR3 is TGTGCCAGCAGCTTAGGAGAATATGGAGGGGAAGGACAGCCCCAGCATTTT. Translating gives CASSLGEYGGEGQPQHF. This sequence joins TRBV7-2 and TRBJ1-5; tentative D call: TRBD1 (5 bases). V lost 1 base to trimming and J lost 7 bases, with 20 bases between them. The CDR3 loop spans 17 amino acids. CDR1 and CDR2 from the germline V gene are SGHTA and FQGNSA.

The chain combines TRBV20-1 with TRBJ2-1; possible D gene TRBD2, 6 bases. This CDR3 spans 15 amino acids. The germline V gene has CDR1 DFQATT and CDR2 SNEGSKA (reference sequence). Trimming shortened V by 4 bases and J by 4 bases, and 17 bases separated the two germline ends. The CDR3 spells CSAKGAGRGYNEQFF. In DNA form, the CDR3 reads TGCAGTGCTAAGGGAGCCGGGAGAGGATACAATGAGCAGTTCTTC.

CDR3 sequence reads: CASTRQGGRGYTF. The CDR3 DNA reads TGTGCCAGCACACGGCAGGGTGGTCGGGGCTACACCTTC. The chain combines TRBV14 with TRBJ1-2; possible D gene TRBD1, 5 bases. Trimming took off 7 bases at V and 8 bases at J, with 17 bases between the two ends. This CDR3 comprises 13 residues. CDR1 is SGHDN, CDR2 FVKESK, per germline.